The next 30 T cell receptor beta chains were all read from a single sample in a study of siplizumab effects on memory and regulatory T cells. The method was immunoSEQ multiplex PCR; TCRdb's version includes in-frame clones alone and lacks a portion of them. The sample has approximately 100,000 clones, 90% to 95% seen once. Source material: non-Treg CD4+ T cells sorted from blood. The receptors come from a human donor in good health.

The V and J genes are TRBV5-6 and TRBJ2-5; 13 nucleotides match TRBD2. V lost 4 bases and J lost 6; bases outside the gene matches: 6. Germline V gene sequence: CDR1 SGHDT, CDR2 YYEEEE. This CDR3 has 15 amino acids. CDR3 sequence: CASSPLAGGPQTQYF. CDR3 nucleotide sequence: TGTGCCAGCAGCCCACTAGCGGGGGGGCCACAGACCCAGTACTTC.

This sequence joins TRBV19 and TRBJ2-6; 10 bases map to TRBD1. From germline, CDR1 is LNHDA and CDR2 SQIVND (reference sequence). Trimming took 6 bases from V and 3 from J; bases not matched to a gene: 5. This CDR3 is 16 amino acids long. Written as DNA, the CDR3 is TGTGCCAGTAGCCGACAGGGGGCTGGTGGGGCCAACGTCCTGACTTTC. Translated: CASSRQGAGGANVLTF.

The chain joins TRBV4-3 to TRBJ2-7, with D maybe TRBD2 (6 bases). Germline CDR1 reads LGHNA; CDR2 reads YSLEER. V was trimmed by 4 bases and J by 4 bases, leaving 11 bases between them. The CDR3 has 13 amino acids. The CDR3 DNA sequence: TGCGCCAGCAGCCTCAAGGAGGGATACGAGCAGTACTTC. It codes for CASSLKEGYEQYF.

V is TRBV2 and J is TRBJ1-6; 7 bases are shared with TRBD1. Germline CDR1 is SNHLY and CDR2 is FYNNEI. The CDR3 length is 15 residues. The J segment lost 7 bases and the V segment lost 6 bases, leaving 9 bases of the junction unmatched. The CDR3 is CASRSSPGQNSPLHF. For the CDR3, the DNA is TGTGCCAGCAGATCCAGTCCGGGACAGAATTCACCCCTCCACTTT.

The J gene is TRBJ2-5, the V gene TRBV7-8, with 9 bases lining up with TRBD2. V was pared by 4 bases and J by 1 base, with 4 bases of the junction left unmatched. This CDR3 has 15 residues. Germline values: CDR1 SGHVS, CDR2 FQNEAQ. The CDR3 sequence: CASSSGLAIQETQYF. Here the CDR3 DNA reads TGTGCCAGCAGCTCGGGACTAGCAATCCAAGAGACCCAGTACTTC.

The CDR3 DNA reads as TGTGCCAGCAGCTTCCCTAGCGGAGAGACCCAGTACTTC. Its protein is CASSFPSGETQYF. The chain combines TRBV5-4 with TRBJ2-5, with 7 bases aligning to TRBD2. The CDR3 extends over 13 amino acids. The V gene end was trimmed by 2 bases and the J gene end by 4 bases; junction bases not matched to a gene: 2. Germline CDR1 reads SGHNT; CDR2 reads YYREEE (reference sequence). Complete variable domain (other parts from reference TRBV5-4 and TRBJ2-5): ETGVTQSPTHLIKTRGQQVTLRCSSQSGHNTVSWYQQALGQGPQFIFQYYREEENGRGNFPPRFSGLQFPNYSSELNVNALELDDSALYLCASSFPSGETQYFGPGTRLLVL.

This clone came up once. The V gene is TRBV4-1, the J gene TRBJ2-1; possibly TRBD2 for D (7 bases). CDR3 length: 17 amino acids. CDR1 MGHRA and CDR2 YSYEKL come from the germline V gene. V was shortened by 0 bases and J by 4 bases, with 16 bases between the two germline ends. CDR3 loop: CASSQDVTGGPYNEQFF. The CDR3 DNA reads as TGCGCCAGCAGCCAAGATGTCACGGGGGGCCCATACAATGAGCAGTTCTTC.

The chain links TRBV18 to TRBJ2-7, with D perhaps TRBD1 or TRBD2 (5 bases each). The germline gives CDR1 KGHSH, CDR2 LQKENI. The CDR3 is made up of 13 amino acids. V was pared by 3 bases and J by 7 bases, with 13 bases between. The CDR3 loop is CASSPGVSGEQYF. For the CDR3, the DNA is TGTGCCAGCTCACCGGGGGTTTCAGGAGAGCAGTACTTC. Variable domain in full (rest from reference TRBV18 and TRBJ2-7): NAGVMQNPRHLVRRRGQEARLRCSPMKGHSHVYWYRQLPEEGLKFMVYLQKENIIDESGMPKERFSAEFPKEGPSILRIQQVVRGDSAAYFCASSPGVSGEQYFGPGTRLTVT.

This clone was counted once. The chain carries TRBV7-3 and TRBJ2-6; D possibly corresponds to TRBD2 (6 bases). The CDR3 runs 16 residues. Germline V CDR1 and CDR2: SGHTA, FQGTGA. The germline V and J ends were trimmed by 1 base and 2 bases, with 9 bases remaining between them. CDR3 protein: CASSLSGGAGANVLTF. CDR3 DNA: TGTGCCAGCAGCTTAAGCGGCGGGGCTGGGGCCAACGTCCTGACTTTC.

The gene calls are TRBV5-1 and TRBJ1-4; 9 bases line up with TRBD1. In germline, CDR1 is SGHRS, CDR2 YFSETQ. CDR3 length: 15 amino acids. V trimming: 0 bases; J trimming: 6 bases; junction bases outside the gene matches: 3. The CDR3 is CASSLGWTGDEKLFF. DNA of the CDR3: TGCGCCAGCAGCTTGGGGTGGACAGGGGATGAAAAACTGTTTTTT.

The chain couples TRBV19 to TRBJ2-3, with TRBD1 matching 9 bases. V was pared by 4 bases and J by 4 bases, with 9 bases of the junction left unmatched. Germline CDR1 and CDR2: LNHDA and SQIVND (reference sequence). This CDR3 is built from 16 residues. The CDR3 protein is CASSTSTGGGPDTQYF. CDR3 DNA: TGTGCCAGTAGTACCTCCACAGGGGGCGGCCCAGATACGCAGTATTTT. The whole variable domain, remainder taken from reference TRBV19 and TRBJ2-3, is DGGITQSPKYLFRKEGQNVTLSCEQNLNHDAMYWYRQDPGQGLRLIYYSQIVNDFQKGDIAEGYSVSREKKESFPLTVTSAQKNPTAFYLCASSTSTGGGPDTQYFGPGTRLTVL.

The chain carries TRBV4-1 and TRBJ1-1; D unresolved. Trimming took off 4 bases at V and 4 bases at J, with 7 bases between the two ends. This CDR3 contains 12 residues. Germline V gene sequence: CDR1 MGHRA, CDR2 YSYEKL. The CDR3 here is CASSPRGTEAFF. The CDR3 nucleotides read TGCGCCAGCAGCCCGCGGGGCACTGAAGCTTTCTTT.

The chain carries TRBV6-6 and TRBJ1-2, with 8 bases that match TRBD1. The germline V gene has CDR1 MNHNY and CDR2 SVGAGI (reference sequence). V shed 4 bases and J 2 bases; nucleotides not matched to a gene: 6. The CDR3 is made up of 15 amino acids. The CDR3 loop reads CASSSPTGVNYGYTF. The CDR3 DNA reads TGTGCCAGCAGTTCCCCGACAGGGGTAAACTATGGCTACACCTTC.

The chain is built from TRBV7-3 and TRBJ2-5, with unresolved D. The germline V and J ends were trimmed by 2 bases and 4 bases, with 8 bases remaining between them. This CDR3 comprises 13 residues. Germline V gene data show CDR1 as SGHTA and CDR2 as FQGTGA. This CDR3 is CASSLFLGETQYF. Here the CDR3 DNA reads TGTGCCAGCAGCTTATTTCTGGGAGAGACCCAGTACTTC.

The V call is TRBV7-3, the J call TRBJ2-3; D not certain. With 2 bases removed from V and 5 bases from J, the gap between germline ends came to 8 bases. The CDR3 spans 13 residues. Germline V CDR1 and CDR2: SGHTA, FQGTGA. The CDR3 DNA reads as TGTGCCAGCAGCTTACTTACCGGAGATACGCAGTATTTT. This gives the protein CASSLLTGDTQYF.

The genes are TRBV5-1 and TRBJ1-6; weak D call: TRBD1 (5 bases). Germline CDR1 and CDR2: SGHRS and YFSETQ. The CDR3 covers 14 residues. V lost 5 bases to trimming and J lost 6 bases, with 12 bases between them. This CDR3 is CASRLAGTNSPLHF. The CDR3 region has the DNA TGCGCCAGCAGACTGGCTGGGACTAATTCACCCCTCCACTTT.

The J gene is TRBJ1-1, the V gene TRBV5-1; D unclear. V lost 4 bases and J 1 base, leaving 14 bases between the germline ends. Looked up from germline, CDR1 is SGHRS and CDR2 is YFSETQ. The CDR3 totals 15 residues. In DNA, the CDR3 is TGCGCCAGCAGCGCCGACTCGGGAGCGAACACTGAAGCTTTCTTT. It codes for CASSADSGANTEAFF.

This chain joins TRBV5-4 and TRBJ2-3; TRBD2 matches 8 bases. With V trimmed by 2 bases and J by 4 bases, 6 bases remained unmatched. This CDR3 region has 15 residues. Per germline, CDR1 SGHNT and CDR2 YYREEE (reference sequence). The CDR3 loop reads CASSFETSVADTQYF. Written as DNA, the CDR3 is TGTGCCAGCAGCTTTGAGACTAGCGTCGCAGATACGCAGTATTTT.

The chain uses TRBV10-2 and TRBJ2-3; 10 positions agree with TRBD2. CDR1 and CDR2 (germline): WSHSY, SAAADI. The CDR3 has 15 amino acids. Trimming cost V 5 bases and J 3 bases; bases outside gene matches: 5. CDR3 DNA: TGCGCCAGCAGTCCTCTAGCGGGGGCGACAGATACGCAGTATTTT. The encoded protein is CASSPLAGATDTQYF.

A note on this clone: The junction shows a germline mismatch at one end, possibly a read error. The rearrangement links TRBV15 to TRBJ2-5; 7 positions match TRBD1. CDR3 length: 11 amino acids. The germline V gene encodes CDR1 LNHNV and CDR2 YYDKDF (reference sequence). The CDR3 region is CATSRDTGVHF. DNA of the CDR3: TGTGCCACCAGCAGAGACACAGGGGTCCACTTC.

As concerns this clone: Mismatch with germline at one junction end may stem from a read error. The V and J genes are TRBV7-3 and TRBJ2-2, with D uncertain. From germline, CDR1 is SGHTA and CDR2 FQGTGA. CDR3 size: 14 residues. CDR3 region: CASRLNRNTGELFF. CDR3 in DNA: TGTGCCAGCAGGTTAAACAGGAACACCGGGGAGCTGTTTTTT.

V is TRBV6-1 and J is TRBJ2-7, with 8 nucleotides matching TRBD1. CDR3 length equals 14 residues. Per germline, CDR1 MNHNS and CDR2 SASEGT. V lost 4 bases and J lost 2; bases outside the gene matches: 4. CDR3 sequence (DNA): TGTGCCAGCAGTGGGACAGGGACCGCCTACGAGCAGTACTTC. This sequence encodes CASSGTGTAYEQYF.

This chain joins TRBV5-5 and TRBJ1-6; D unclear. The germline V gene encodes CDR1 SGHKS and CDR2 YYEKEE (reference sequence). CDR3 length: 16 residues. Trimming took 0 bases from V and 0 from J, leaving 7 bases between them. The CDR3: CASSLETHSYNSPLHF. In nucleotides, the CDR3 is TGTGCCAGCAGCTTGGAAACGCACTCCTATAATTCACCCCTCCACTTT.

This clone was detected only a few times. The chain links TRBV30 to TRBJ1-2; D is ambiguous. In germline, CDR1 is GTSNPN, CDR2 SVGIG (reference sequence). The V gene lost 0 bases and the J gene lost 4 bases, with 9 bases spanning the gap. The CDR3 loop spans 13 amino acids. The DNA for the CDR3 is TGTGCCTGGAGTGTACAATGGGGCTATGGCTACACCTTC. This gives the protein CAWSVQWGYGYTF.

The chain has TRBV18 and TRBJ1-2; no firm D call. Germline values: CDR1 KGHSH, CDR2 LQKENI. There are 13 residues in the CDR3. Trimming shortened V by 3 bases and J by 0 bases, and 5 bases separated the two germline ends. For the CDR3, the DNA is TGTGCCAGCTCACCTGACGCTAACTATGGCTACACCTTC. Residues: CASSPDANYGYTF.

V and J are TRBV4-2 and TRBJ1-3; D unresolved. The CDR3 is 14 residues long. Per the germline V gene, CDR1 is LGHNA and CDR2 is YNFKEQ. Trimming removed 0 bases from V and 3 bases from J, with 6 bases in between. The CDR3 loop is CASSQDPGGNTIYF. Here the CDR3 DNA reads TGTGCCAGCAGCCAAGATCCGGGTGGAAACACCATATATTTT.

The chain is built from TRBV6-5 and TRBJ1-5; 7 bases fit TRBD1. This CDR3 is 14 amino acids long. Germline CDR1 reads MNHEY; CDR2 reads SVGAGI. Losses at the gene ends were 0 bases for V and 5 bases for J; bases not matched to a gene: 1. The CDR3 protein is CASSYSGGDQPQHF. The CDR3 nucleotides read TGTGCCAGCAGTTACTCAGGGGGCGATCAGCCCCAGCATTTT.

This clone has just one count. This rearrangement joins TRBV2 to TRBJ1-6; D unclear. The CDR3 totals 14 residues. Trimming shortened V by 5 bases and J by 3 bases, and 8 bases separated the two germline ends. Germline assignment: CDR1 SNHLY and CDR2 FYNNEI. The CDR3 DNA sequence: TGTGCCAGCAGTCAAGGGATCTATAATTCACCCCTCCACTTT. It codes for CASSQGIYNSPLHF. The full variable domain, rest sourced from reference TRBV2 and TRBJ1-6, is EPEVTQTPSHQVTQMGQEVILRCVPISNHLYFYWYRQILGQKVEFLVSFYNNEISEKSEIFDDQFSVERPDGSNFTLKIRSTKLEDSAMYFCASSQGIYNSPLHFGNGTRLTVT.

V is TRBV6-5 and J is TRBJ1-5, with unresolved D. Germline CDR1 MNHEY, CDR2 SVGAGI. Trimming removed 0 bases at V and 0 bases at J, with 3 bases between. The CDR3 is 14 amino acids. Here the CDR3 DNA reads TGTGCCAGCAGTTACTCGAATAGCAATCAGCCCCAGCATTTT. Protein: CASSYSNSNQPQHF.

The chain has TRBV5-1 and TRBJ2-3; D is possibly TRBD2 (6 bases). Germline CDR1 reads SGHRS; CDR2 reads YFSETQ. V was shortened by 0 bases and J by 0 bases, with 14 bases between the two germline ends. This CDR3 region has 17 residues. The CDR3 DNA reads TGCGCCAGCAGCTTGGCCTTGGGGGGTTCAAGCACAGATACGCAGTATTTT. It yields the protein CASSLALGGSSTDTQYF.